This T cell receptor beta chain was sequenced in a study of blood T cell repertoires in COVID-19. Looking at the study overall: Researchers got acute and convalescent COVID-19 samples from the United States, Italy and Spain.

In the authors' workflow: By means of reference gene primer amplification, nucleated cell counts were estimated. TCRdb's copy holds only in-frame clones and misses some; the assay was immunoSEQ multiplex PCR. The DNA gave D and trimming, while V, J and clone size come from that table. The sample includes roughly 75,000 clones, 82% of them seen just once. Germline CDR1 LGHNA, CDR2 YSLEER. The CDR3 loop spans 14 amino acids. The V end was cut by 2 bases, the J end by 3 bases, with 11 bases between. The clonotype was recovered from a man in his fifties with acute or convalescent COVID-19. V gene TRBV4-3 combines with J gene TRBJ2-7, with D perhaps TRBD2 (5 bases). The sequenced sample was peripheral blood. In DNA, the CDR3 is TGCGCCAGCAGCCAAAGGGCGGGCAGCTACGAGCAGTACTTC. Its protein product is CASSQRAGSYEQYF.